The 14 T cell receptor beta chains presented below share a single source sample, sequenced in a study of shared clonotypes between healthy human individuals. Sequenced by immunoSEQ multiplex PCR; TCRdb stores in-frame clones only, minus some. The sample yields about 2.4 million clones, over 85% seen once. The specimen was naive CD4+ T cells from PBMCs. The subset here: CD45RA+ positively selected. The source is a man between 18 and 29 years old in good health. Some clones in this sample may be carry-over from other donors' samples.

The chain has TRBV5-5 and TRBJ2-7; maybe TRBD1 (6 bases). CDR3 size: 14 residues. Per germline, CDR1 SGHKS and CDR2 YYEKEE (reference sequence). V gave up 4 bases and J gave up 0 bases, with 11 bases separating them. CDR3 DNA sequence: TGTGCCAGCAGCGCCGGACAGAGCTCCTACGAGCAGTACTTC. Translated: CASSAGQSSYEQYF.

The rearrangement uses TRBV6-5 and TRBJ1-5; the D is unclear. CDR1 MNHEY and CDR2 SVGAGI come from the germline V gene. The V and J ends lost 6 bases and 5 bases respectively, with 11 bases between them. The CDR3 is 13 amino acids. CDR3 in amino acids: CASRDRWDQPQHF. Here the CDR3 DNA reads TGTGCCAGCAGGGACCGGTGGGATCAGCCCCAGCATTTT.

Worth noting for this clone: This same CDR3 is encoded by further DNA sequences in the sample. V and J are TRBV7-3 and TRBJ2-5; D is possibly TRBD1 or TRBD2 (5 bases each). Trimming stripped 5 bases from V and 3 bases from J, with 10 bases between. The CDR3 extends over 13 amino acids. In germline, CDR1 is SGHTA, CDR2 FQGTGA. CDR3 DNA sequence: TGTGCCAGCAGCCCAGGGCGGGAAGAGACCCAGTACTTC. Its translation: CASSPGREETQYF.

CDR3 nucleotide sequence: TGCGCCAGCAGCTTGGAAACAGAAGTGAAGTACTTC. It specifies CASSLETEVKYF. The chain is built from TRBV5-1 and TRBJ2-5; D ambiguous. Germline loops: CDR1 SGHRS, CDR2 YFSETQ. The CDR3 is made up of 12 amino acids. V was clipped by 0 bases and J by 12 bases, with 12 bases between them.

This clone was detected only once. The V and J genes are TRBV6-6 and TRBJ2-3, with D hard to call. CDR1 is MNHNY, CDR2 SVGAGI, per germline (reference sequence). V shed 2 bases and J shed 4 bases, with 10 bases lying between them. The CDR3 consists of 14 residues. In DNA form, the CDR3 reads TGTGCCAGCAGTTACCGCACGCAGCCAGATACGCAGTATTTT. It codes for CASSYRTQPDTQYF.

This clone was recorded once. The rearrangement links TRBV7-8 to TRBJ2-4; D is unresolved. The germline V gene has CDR1 SGHVS and CDR2 FQNEAQ. The ends were cut back, 1 base at V and 1 base at J, with 11 bases in the middle. The CDR3 extends over 16 amino acids. In DNA, the CDR3 is TGTGCCAGCAGCTTAGTTCGGTTTCGGGCCAAAAACATTCAGTACTTC. Encoded protein: CASSLVRFRAKNIQYF. The full variable domain, with the rest looked up from reference TRBV7-8 and TRBJ2-4, is GAGVSQSPRYKVAKRGQDVALRCDPISGHVSLFWYQQALGQGPEFLTYFQNEAQLDKSGLPSDRFFAERPEGSVSTLKIQRTQQEDSAVYLCASSLVRFRAKNIQYFGAGTRLSVL.

V usage is TRBV27 and J usage is TRBJ1-5; no clear D. CDR1 and CDR2 (germline): MNHEY, SMNVEV (reference sequence). This CDR3 comprises 16 residues. V lost 3 bases and J lost 6, with 18 bases in between. The DNA for the CDR3 is TGTGCCAGCAGTTTCCGGACGGTGTCTGGCGGTCAGCCCCAGCATTTT. Amino acid sequence: CASSFRTVSGGQPQHF.

The gene calls are TRBV2 and TRBJ1-1; D remains unclear. The length of the CDR3 is 13 residues. Trimming cost V 8 bases and J 0 bases, with 10 bases left between them. Germline CDR1 SNHLY, CDR2 FYNNEI. The CDR3 DNA sequence: TGTGCCAGCGAGTCAGAAATGAACACTGAAGCTTTCTTT. It encodes CASESEMNTEAFF.

The rearrangement uses TRBV13 and TRBJ2-3; no reliable D call. V was shortened by 4 bases and J by 0 bases, with 8 bases between the two germline ends. This CDR3 is 14 amino acids long. Germline CDR1 PRHDT, CDR2 FYEKMQ (reference sequence). CDR3: CASSSPISTDTQYF. For the CDR3, the DNA is TGTGCCAGCAGCTCCCCGATTAGCACAGATACGCAGTATTTT.

The chain is built from TRBV11-2 and TRBJ2-7; 9 bases align to TRBD2. The CDR3 totals 15 residues. The V gene's germline CDR1 is SGHAT and CDR2 FQNNGV. With 6 bases clipped from V and 7 bases from J, the junction kept 13 bases outside the gene matches. In DNA, the CDR3 is TGTGCCAGCAGACTAGCGGGCGGGGCTTCCTCGGAGCAGTACTTC. This sequence encodes CASRLAGGASSEQYF.

The V and J genes are TRBV7-9 and TRBJ1-2; the match to TRBD1 covers 10 bases. Germline V lookup: CDR1 SEHNR, CDR2 FQNEAQ (reference sequence). The ends lost 5 bases at V and 3 bases at J; junction bases unmatched: 3. This CDR3 comprises 14 residues. CDR3 nucleotide sequence: TGTGCCAGCAGCCACGGACAGGGGGACTATGGCTACACCTTC. This encodes CASSHGQGDYGYTF.

The CDR3 here is CASSLDLSGGRENEQFF. DNA of the CDR3: TGTGCCAGCAGCTTAGATCTGTCCGGGGGACGGGAAAATGAGCAGTTCTTC. The chain employs TRBV11-3 and TRBJ2-1, with D possibly matching TRBD2 (6 bases). The CDR3 spans 17 residues. Germline V gives CDR1 SGHNT, CDR2 YENEEA. Trimming stripped 0 bases from V and 7 bases from J, with 19 bases between.

The chain joins TRBV5-1 to TRBJ2-1; D unclear. Trimming removed 4 bases from V and 9 bases from J, with 17 bases in between. There are 14 residues in the CDR3. CDR1 and CDR2 from the germline V gene are SGHRS and YFSETQ. Written as DNA, the CDR3 is TGCGCCAGCAGCCCCCAGGACCCGGCCGCTGAGCAGTTCTTC. Its protein product is CASSPQDPAAEQFF.

This chain connects TRBV28 to TRBJ2-1; 12 bases are shared with TRBD2. Germline V gene data show CDR1 as MDHEN and CDR2 as SYDVKM. The CDR3 length is 18 residues. V lost 5 bases and J lost 5; bases outside the gene matches: 13. As DNA, the CDR3 is TGTGCCAGCAGTCCGTACATGCTAGCGGGAGGGCCCCACAATGAGCAGTTCTTC. This sequence encodes CASSPYMLAGGPHNEQFF.